The next 28 T cell receptor beta chains were all read from a single sample in a study of T-cell memory formation after mild COVID-19. TCRdb re-derived calls from the 5' RACE reads in MiXCR, one entry per CDR3 protein. The sample carries hundreds of thousands of distinct CDR3 sequences, roughly 20% recorded once. The sequenced sample consisted of PBMCs or a T cell subset sorted from them (not recorded which). These receptors were taken from an adult woman who had mild COVID-19 (a few samples of this study predate the infection). Cell type and time point are not known.

This chain links TRBV9 with TRBJ2-3; TRBD1 might be the D (5 bases). The germline V gene has CDR1 SGDLS and CDR2 YYNGEE. The ends were cut back, 0 bases at V and 6 bases at J, with 11 bases in the middle. This CDR3 is built from 14 residues. The CDR3 reads CASSVASGADTQYF. CDR3 bases: TGTGCCAGCAGCGTAGCCAGTGGGGCCGATACGCAGTATTTT.

CDR3 sequence (DNA): TGTGCCAGCAGTTATAACGTCCTGACTTTC. This codes for CASSYNVLTF. The chain uses TRBV2 and TRBJ2-6; D uncertain. V lost 5 bases to trimming and J lost 10 bases, with 3 bases between them. In germline, CDR1 is SNHLY, CDR2 FYNNEI. The CDR3 is 10 amino acids.

This clonotype was observed a few times. The chain is built from TRBV5-1 and TRBJ1-6; D not certain. Germline CDR1 is SGHRS and CDR2 is YFSETQ. Trimming left V 3 bases short and J 11 bases short, with 18 bases between. The CDR3 covers 15 residues. As DNA, the CDR3 is TGCGCCAGCAGCTCGGGAGGTCGGCAGGTAGCACCCCTCCACTTT. Its translation: CASSSGGRQVAPLHF.

This clonotype was seen more than once but under ten times. The rearrangement uses TRBV4-3 and TRBJ2-3, with 8 bases fitting TRBD2. The V gene end was trimmed by 1 base and the J gene end by 4 bases; junction bases not matched to a gene: 10. Germline CDR1 and CDR2: LGHNA and YSLEER. The CDR3 covers 17 residues. For the CDR3, the DNA is TGCGCCAGCAGCCAAGGGGAGCGGGGGTCAATCCCAGATACGCAGTATTTT. Amino acid sequence: CASSQGERGSIPDTQYF.

Only a few counts were recorded for this clonotype. The rearrangement joins TRBV12-3 or TRBV12-4 to TRBJ2-5; no clear D. The CDR3 is made up of 16 amino acids. V was trimmed by 0 bases and J by 5 bases, leaving 16 bases between them. Here the CDR3 reads CASSLARSLRRETQYF. In DNA, the CDR3 is TGTGCCAGCAGTTTAGCGCGGTCCCTCCGTCGGGAGACCCAGTACTTC.

The chain couples TRBV7-9 to TRBJ2-5, with TRBD1 matching 9 bases. The CDR3 contains 14 residues. With 6 bases clipped from V and 4 bases from J, the junction kept 6 bases outside the gene matches. From germline, CDR1 is SEHNR and CDR2 FQNEAQ (reference sequence). CDR3 sequence: CASRRPDRGETQYF. CDR3 DNA sequence: TGTGCCAGCAGAAGACCGGACAGGGGAGAGACCCAGTACTTC.

This clonotype was picked up a small number of times. The rearrangement joins TRBV6-2 or TRBV6-3 to TRBJ1-1; no clear D. V was clipped by 5 bases and J by 7 bases, with 8 bases between them. CDR3 size: 11 residues. Germline-derived CDR1 and CDR2 are MNHEY and SVGEGT. The DNA of the CDR3 is TGTGCCAGCAGTAAAGGGATTGAAGCTTTCTTT. As protein: CASSKGIEAFF.

This clonotype was picked up a small number of times. V is TRBV6-5 and J is TRBJ2-7, with 9 bases matching TRBD2. V lost 4 bases to trimming and J lost 0 bases; unmatched junction nucleotides: 4. This CDR3 has 15 residues. Germline CDR1 reads MNHEY; CDR2 reads SVGAGI. The DNA for the CDR3 is TGTGCCAGCAGTTCGTTAGCGGGGGCCTCCTACGAGCAGTACTTC. It is translated as CASSSLAGASYEQYF.

V usage is TRBV10-3 and J usage is TRBJ2-1; 10 nucleotides match TRBD2. CDR1 and CDR2 from the germline V gene are ENHRY and SYGVKD. This CDR3 region has 15 residues. With 6 bases clipped from V and 4 bases from J, the junction kept 6 bases outside the gene matches. As DNA, the CDR3 is TGTGCCATCAGCCCTAGCGGGGGTCGATACAATGAGCAGTTCTTC. Residues: CAISPSGGRYNEQFF.

J is TRBJ2-1 and V is TRBV7-3; tentative D call: TRBD1 (5 bases). V lost 5 bases to trimming and J lost 15 bases, with 20 bases between them. Germline V gives CDR1 SGHTA, CDR2 FQGTGA. The CDR3 extends over 13 amino acids. This CDR3 is CASSIPQDRSLFF. Here the CDR3 DNA reads TGTGCCAGCAGCATACCACAGGATCGCTCCTTGTTCTTC.

V and J are TRBV29-1 and TRBJ1-3, with no clear D. V lost 6 bases to trimming and J lost 0 bases, with 9 bases between them. Germline CDR1 reads SQVTM; CDR2 reads ANQGSEA. The CDR3 length is 13 residues. The CDR3 nucleotides are TGCAGCGTCCAGGTAGACTCTGGAAACACCATATATTTT. Protein product: CSVQVDSGNTIYF.

This rearrangement joins TRBV20-1 to TRBJ1-5; D is undetermined. V was pared by 0 bases and J by 6 bases, with 15 bases between. CDR3 length: 15 residues. Germline CDR1 is DFQATT and CDR2 is SNEGSKA (reference sequence). CDR3 amino acids: CSAREDIPSGQPQHF. The CDR3 nucleotides are TGCAGTGCTAGAGAGGATATTCCCTCGGGTCAGCCCCAGCATTTT.

In its sample, this clonotype was seen a few times. The V and J genes are TRBV7-2 and TRBJ2-7; D possibly corresponds to TRBD2 (5 bases). The germline V and J ends were trimmed by 5 bases and 7 bases, with 15 bases remaining between them. This CDR3 contains 13 residues. CDR1 SGHTA and CDR2 FQGNSA come from the germline V gene. CDR3 nucleotide sequence: TGTGCCAGCAGCGCAGGCCTACGAGGGGAGCAGTACTTC. It encodes CASSAGLRGEQYF.

This clonotype was seen at least ten times. The chain couples TRBV23-1 to TRBJ2-3; D gene unclear. TRBV23-1 is recorded as an ORF, its role being uncertain. This CDR3 contains 17 residues. Trimming stripped 1 base from V and 3 bases from J, with 17 bases between. DNA for the CDR3: TGCGCCAGCAGTCAATTCGCCAGGAAGTCGAGAACAGATACGCAGTATTTT. This sequence encodes CASSQFARKSRTDTQYF.

Only a few counts were recorded for this clonotype. This chain connects TRBV29-1 to TRBJ1-2; 7 nucleotides align to TRBD1. CDR1 and CDR2 from the germline V gene are SQVTM and ANQGSEA. J was trimmed by 6 bases and V by 5 bases; bases with no gene match: 12. The CDR3 contains 14 residues. The CDR3 nucleotides read TGCAGCGTTTTAGGAGGCAGGGGGAATAATGGCTACACCTTC. Protein: CSVLGGRGNNGYTF.

This chain joins TRBV7-2 and TRBJ2-6; TRBD2 agrees at 7 bases. The CDR3 is made up of 19 amino acids. Trimming took 6 bases from V and 2 from J; bases not matched to a gene: 16. The germline V gene encodes CDR1 SGHTA and CDR2 FQGNSA. CDR3 bases: TGTGCCAGCAGTCCAACCCGCGGGGGAGCCCCCCCTGGGGCCAACGTCCTGACTTTC. Translating gives CASSPTRGGAPPGANVLTF.

The V call is TRBV18, the J call TRBJ1-5; 9 bases fit TRBD1. This CDR3 has 13 residues. CDR1 is KGHSH, CDR2 LQKENI, per germline. Trimming removed 5 bases from V and 7 bases from J; junction bases left unmatched: 3. CDR3 sequence reads: CASSTGGGQPQHF. The CDR3 nucleotides read TGTGCCAGCTCAACAGGGGGCGGGCAGCCCCAGCATTTT.

This clonotype was found a few times. V is TRBV6-2 or TRBV6-3 and J is TRBJ1-2; possibly TRBD1 for D (5 bases). This CDR3 has 13 amino acids. CDR1 and CDR2 from the germline V gene are MNHEY and SVGEGT. V was clipped by 2 bases and J by 7 bases, with 11 bases between them. CDR3 loop: CASSYVGRLGYTF. CDR3 DNA sequence: TGTGCCAGCAGTTACGTGGGGCGGCTTGGCTACACCTTC.

Many counts were recorded for this clonotype. The chain joins TRBV20-1 to TRBJ2-3; 13 positions match TRBD2. CDR1 and CDR2 from the germline V gene are DFQATT and SNEGSKA (reference sequence). This CDR3 region has 19 residues. J was trimmed by 1 base and V by 6 bases; bases with no gene match: 16. The CDR3 region has the DNA TGCAGTGCCGATGTCGGGACTAGCGGGATGAGTGGTGGCACAGATACGCAGTATTTT. Its protein product is CSADVGTSGMSGGTDTQYF.

This clonotype came up a few times. This chain connects TRBV5-1 to TRBJ2-3; 13 nucleotides match TRBD2. This CDR3 spans 16 amino acids. Germline V gives CDR1 SGHRS, CDR2 YFSETQ. Unmatched junction bases numbered 7, after V lost 4 bases and J lost 5 bases. This chain's CDR3 is CASSIRTSGSKDTQYF. CDR3 sequence (DNA): TGCGCCAGCAGCATCAGGACTAGCGGGAGTAAAGATACGCAGTATTTT.

The chain couples TRBV19 to TRBJ2-7, with TRBD2 identical over 8 bases. The V gene's germline CDR1 is LNHDA and CDR2 SQIVND (reference sequence). This CDR3 contains 13 residues. V shed 6 bases and J 6 bases; nucleotides not matched to a gene: 7. CDR3 amino acids: CASRAGTSSEQYF. The DNA of the CDR3 is TGTGCCAGTAGAGCCGGGACTAGTTCCGAGCAGTACTTC.

The CDR3 reads CASSQLQKLFF. The CDR3 DNA follows: TGTGCCAGCAGCCAACTGCAAAAACTGTTTTTT. The chain recombines TRBV3-1 with TRBJ1-4; unclear D gene. The CDR3 is 11 amino acids. The germline CDR1 and CDR2 sequences are LGHDT and YNNKEL (reference sequence). V lost 2 bases, J lost 9 bases, and 4 bases lay in between.

This clonotype has only a few counts. The chain has TRBV12-3 or TRBV12-4 and TRBJ2-7, with 7 bases identical to TRBD2. This CDR3 spans 15 amino acids. With 7 bases clipped from V and 0 bases from J, the junction kept 9 bases outside the gene matches. The CDR3 DNA reads as TGTGCCAGCACCCCGGGGAGGGGCCACTCCTACGAGCAGTACTTC. The encoded protein is CASTPGRGHSYEQYF.

CDR3 nucleotide sequence: TGTGCCAGCAGTGACGGACAGGGGGGGAAAGAGCAGTACTTC. Translating it yields CASSDGQGGKEQYF. This chain links TRBV2 with TRBJ2-7; 10 bases match TRBD1. The V and J ends lost 3 bases and 7 bases, in that order; junction bases with no gene match: 6. The CDR3 extends over 14 amino acids. Germline-derived CDR1 and CDR2 are SNHLY and FYNNEI.

There are a few counts of this clonotype. This chain uses TRBV7-8 with TRBJ2-4, with 9 bases identical to TRBD2. V trimming: 0 bases; J trimming: 1 base; junction bases outside the gene matches: 7. The CDR3 runs 18 residues. Germline lookup yields CDR1 SGHVS and CDR2 FQNEAQ. The CDR3 here is CASSLARAGGGAKNIQYF. The CDR3 DNA reads as TGTGCCAGCAGCTTAGCTCGAGCGGGAGGCGGGGCCAAAAACATTCAGTACTTC.

This clonotype was observed a single time. This rearrangement joins TRBV20-1 to TRBJ2-5; the D is unclear. The V end was cut by 5 bases, the J end by 5 bases, with 18 bases between. This CDR3 region has 14 residues. The germline V gene encodes CDR1 DFQATT and CDR2 SNEGSKA (reference sequence). Here the CDR3 reads CSALDPLRWETQYF. In DNA, the CDR3 is TGCAGTGCTCTTGACCCCCTGCGGTGGGAGACCCAGTACTTC.

The chain carries TRBV4-3 and TRBJ1-1; tentative D call: TRBD1 (5 bases). Germline values: CDR1 LGHNA, CDR2 YSLEER. V lost 4 bases and J lost 0, with 9 bases in between. This CDR3 contains 14 residues. Here the CDR3 DNA reads TGCGCCAGCAGCCGATGGGGACTGAACACTGAAGCTTTCTTT. This sequence encodes CASSRWGLNTEAFF.

This clonotype was recorded many times. This chain joins TRBV5-6 and TRBJ2-7; 7 nucleotides line up with TRBD1. The CDR3 extends over 12 amino acids. CDR1 is SGHDT and CDR2 is YYEEEE in the germline V gene. J lost 7 bases, V lost 0 bases, and 1 base had no gene match. CDR3 residues: CASSLGRGEQYF. The CDR3 region has the DNA TGTGCCAGCAGCTTGGGCAGGGGGGAGCAGTACTTC.